Presented here are 30 T cell receptor beta chains from one specimen sequenced in a study of CD8 T cells in ankylosing spondylitis (dated 2017 in TCRdb). The library was made by 5' RACE. Sequencing took place on an Illumina HiSeq 2500. The raw public data were reprocessed by TCRdb itself: fastp quality trimming at Q25, MiXCR clonotype calling, in-frame beta chains only. Here each entry gathers all rows of one CDR3 protein and keeps the most common genes and DNA. Counted in this sample were roughly 400,000 distinct CDR3 sequences; 20% to 25% of them appeared once. Approximately 16% of the sample is taken by the ten largest. Their cognate antigens are unknown. Summary of the overall study and its limitations: Blood from ankylosing spondylitis patients appeared to be characterized by a TCR beta motif composed of eight highly homologous amino acid variants.

The sequenced sample consisted of blood, either unsorted or a sorted T cell fraction (not recorded which). These receptor sequences come from a male donor with ankylosing spondylitis.

The chain links TRBV29-1 to TRBJ2-5; weak D call: TRBD2 (7 bases). V lost 7 bases, J lost 2 bases, and 14 bases lay in between. CDR1 and CDR2 (germline): SQVTM, ANQGSEA. CDR3 length equals 13 residues. For the CDR3, the DNA is TGCAGCGCTTTGCGGGGGCTACAAGAGACCCAGTACTTC. Translating it yields CSALRGLQETQYF.

This clonotype was seen repeatedly, ten times or more. V usage is TRBV15 and J usage is TRBJ2-1; the D gene is possibly TRBD2 (6 bases). This CDR3 region has 14 residues. The V gene's germline CDR1 is LNHNV and CDR2 YYDKDF (reference sequence). Deletions cut 8 bases from V and 6 bases from J, with 17 bases between. CDR3 amino acids: CATSRSGSRNEQFF. The CDR3 nucleotides are TGTGCCACCTCTCGGTCCGGGAGTCGCAATGAGCAGTTCTTC.

The chain joins TRBV20-1 to TRBJ1-5; 9 bases are shared with TRBD1. Germline V gene data show CDR1 as DFQATT and CDR2 as SNEGSKA (reference sequence). This CDR3 comprises 14 residues. V lost 1 base, J lost 7 bases, and 5 bases stayed unmatched. CDR3 in amino acids: CSARGTGDNQPQHF. The CDR3 DNA is TGCAGTGCTAGAGGGACAGGGGATAACCAGCCCCAGCATTTT.

This rearrangement joins TRBV5-1 to TRBJ1-2; D call uncertain. With 1 base removed from V and 5 bases from J, the gap between germline ends came to 15 bases. This CDR3 is built from 15 residues. Germline values: CDR1 SGHRS, CDR2 YFSETQ. This CDR3 is CASSLWSGSMYGYTF. CDR3 nucleotide sequence: TGCGCCAGCAGCTTGTGGTCGGGCAGCATGTATGGCTACACCTTC.

This clonotype has more than one count but fewer than ten. This chain connects TRBV12-3 or TRBV12-4 to TRBJ2-2, with a tentative D call TRBD2 (5 bases). The CDR3 extends over 15 amino acids. With 10 bases removed from V and 5 bases from J, the gap between germline ends came to 20 bases. CDR3 bases: TGTGCCACTCAACCCCTTCGGGGAACTACCGGGGAGCTGTTTTTT. Translation gives CATQPLRGTTGELFF.

The V and J genes are TRBV15 and TRBJ2-7, with 7 bases identical to TRBD2. Germline CDR1 reads LNHNV; CDR2 reads YYDKDF (reference sequence). V shed 4 bases and J 1 base; nucleotides not matched to a gene: 10. The CDR3 has 16 residues. CDR3 nucleotides: TGTGCCACCAGCACACGGGGGAGGGCCTATTCCTACGAGCAGTACTTC. The encoded protein is CATSTRGRAYSYEQYF.

This clonotype came up a few times. The chain combines TRBV20-1 with TRBJ2-7, with 8 nucleotides matching TRBD2. Germline V lookup: CDR1 DFQATT, CDR2 SNEGSKA (reference sequence). The CDR3 is 15 residues long. V was clipped by 0 bases and J by 0 bases; unmatched bases: 4. The CDR3 sequence: CSARDLSGSSYEQYF. The CDR3 nucleotides read TGCAGTGCTAGAGATCTAAGCGGGAGCTCCTACGAGCAGTACTTC.

The rearrangement uses TRBV15 and TRBJ2-7, with D unresolved. This CDR3 has 15 residues. Germline V gene lookup returns CDR1 LNHNV and CDR2 YYDKDF (reference sequence). The V and J ends lost 0 bases and 0 bases respectively, with 9 bases between them. The CDR3 region has the DNA TGTGCCACCAGCAGAGATCGAGTCGGCTCCTACGAGCAGTACTTC. Translated, it gives CATSRDRVGSYEQYF.

This clonotype was detected only a few times. The chain recombines TRBV18 with TRBJ1-1; D call uncertain. Deletions cut 3 bases from V and 3 bases from J, with 14 bases between. CDR1 is KGHSH and CDR2 is LQKENI in the germline V gene. This CDR3 region has 15 residues. The CDR3 nucleotides are TGTGCCAGCTCACCCGGCGGGGTGAAGGACACTGAAGCTTTCTTT. Protein sequence: CASSPGGVKDTEAFF.

Concerning this clonotype itself: A junction boundary mismatches the germline segment, possibly from a read error. This chain joins TRBV7-2 and TRBJ2-1; D unresolved. There are 9 residues in the CDR3. The germline V gene has CDR1 SGHTA and CDR2 FQGNSA. In nucleotides, the CDR3 is TGTGCCAGCAGCCTATCATTAGTCTTC. It is translated as CASSLSLVF. The full variable domain, with the rest looked up from reference TRBV7-2 and TRBJ2-1, is GAGVSQSPSNKVTEKGKDVELRCDPISGHTALYWYRQSLGQGLEFLIYFQGNSAPDKSGLPSDRFSAERTGGSVSTLTIQRTQQEDSAVYLCASSLSLVFGPGTRLTVL.

This clonotype turned up a few times. The chain couples TRBV21-1 to TRBJ2-1; TRBD2 is taken as the D call from the table, unchecked against the DNA. TRBV21-1 is flagged as a pseudogene. The CDR3 consists of 17 residues. CDR3 in DNA: TGTGCCAGCAGCAGGAGCCGCCGGGACTATCCAGTTGGTGAGCAGTTCTTC. Amino acid sequence: CASSRSRRDYPVGEQFF.

This clonotype was seen a few times. This chain uses TRBV20-1 with TRBJ2-1, with D unresolved. Germline CDR1 is DFQATT and CDR2 is SNEGSKA (reference sequence). This CDR3 is 13 amino acids long. V was clipped by 3 bases and J by 9 bases, with 15 bases between them. This CDR3 is CSASGVSPGEQFF. The CDR3 nucleotides are TGCAGTGCTAGCGGTGTATCGCCCGGTGAGCAGTTCTTC.

V is TRBV4-1 and J is TRBJ2-7, with 8 bases lining up with TRBD2. This CDR3 has 20 amino acids. Looked up from germline, CDR1 is MGHRA and CDR2 is YSYEKL. After removal of 1 base from V and 0 bases from J, the junction contained 17 bases not matched to a gene. The CDR3 here is CASSQGLSWSGRSGSYEQYF. CDR3 nucleotide sequence: TGCGCCAGCAGCCAAGGGTTAAGCTGGAGCGGGAGATCCGGCTCCTACGAGCAGTACTTC.

This rearrangement joins TRBV10-3 to TRBJ2-7; no clear D. Trimming shortened V by 10 bases and J by 1 base, and 17 bases separated the two germline ends. The CDR3 is 14 residues long. Germline V gives CDR1 ENHRY, CDR2 SYGVKD. The CDR3 spells CASARTGGSYEQYF. For the CDR3, the DNA is TGTGCCAGTGCTCGGACGGGCGGTTCCTACGAGCAGTACTTC.

The gene calls are TRBV29-1 and TRBJ2-1, with D perhaps given as TRBD1 or TRBD2 (6 bases each). The CDR3 covers 12 residues. Per germline, CDR1 SQVTM and CDR2 ANQGSEA. V was pared by 6 bases and J by 6 bases, with 12 bases between. CDR3 in amino acids: CSVTGGGNEQFF. Here the CDR3 DNA reads TGCAGCGTGACAGGAGGGGGCAATGAGCAGTTCTTC.

In this sample, this clonotype turned up a few times. V and J are TRBV25-1 and TRBJ2-2, with a weak D call TRBD2 (6 bases). The CDR3 covers 17 residues. CDR1 is MGHDK and CDR2 is SYGVNS in the germline V gene. V was trimmed by 3 bases and J by 4 bases, leaving 18 bases between them. The CDR3 coding sequence is TGTGCCAGCAGTGATAGGACTAAGGGGTTCGGCACCGGGGAGCTGTTTTTT. It yields the protein CASSDRTKGFGTGELFF. The full variable domain, rest sourced from reference TRBV25-1 and TRBJ2-2, is EADIYQTPRYLVIGTGKKITLECSQTMGHDKMYWYQQDPGMELHLIHYSYGVNSTEKGDLSSESTVSRIRTEHFPLTLESARPSHTSQYLCASSDRTKGFGTGELFFGEGSRLTVL.

The chain recombines TRBV19 with TRBJ1-5; D is ambiguous. The germline CDR1 and CDR2 sequences are LNHDA and SQIVND (reference sequence). The CDR3 is made up of 12 amino acids. V lost 1 base and J lost 9, with 7 bases in between. CDR3: CASSIVTSPQHF. The CDR3 nucleotides are TGTGCCAGTAGTATAGTAACCTCGCCCCAGCATTTT.

The genes are TRBV12-3 or TRBV12-4 and TRBJ1-1; D uncertain. The CDR3 runs 13 residues. Trimming pared 7 bases from V and 4 bases from J, leaving 13 bases between. The CDR3 nucleotides are TGTGCCAGCACTGTACTTGGAGGCACTGAAGCTTTCTTT. Amino acids: CASTVLGGTEAFF.

This clonotype was detected only a few times. The rearrangement uses TRBV5-1 and TRBJ2-7; D is perhaps TRBD1 or TRBD2 (5 bases each). V was trimmed by 6 bases and J by 0 bases, leaving 16 bases between them. CDR1 and CDR2 from the germline V gene are SGHRS and YFSETQ. CDR3 size: 15 residues. CDR3 residues: CASMGSPGASYEQYF. The DNA for the CDR3 is TGCGCCAGCATGGGGAGCCCTGGGGCCTCCTACGAGCAGTACTTC.

The chain is built from TRBV7-3 and TRBJ1-5, with unresolved D. Trimming pared 3 bases from V and 5 bases from J, leaving 8 bases between. The CDR3 extends over 13 amino acids. The germline gives CDR1 SGHTA, CDR2 FQGTGA. CDR3 sequence (DNA): TGTGCCAGCAGCTTCCACCCCGATCAGCCCCAGCATTTT. It is translated as CASSFHPDQPQHF.

There are a few counts of this clonotype. This sequence joins TRBV27 and TRBJ1-2; D remains ambiguous. The CDR3 covers 14 residues. Germline assignment: CDR1 MNHEY and CDR2 SMNVEV (reference sequence). The V and J ends lost 0 bases and 4 bases respectively, with 9 bases between them. CDR3 nucleotides: TGTGCCAGCAGTTTATCGCGGCAGTCCTATGGCTACACCTTC. This encodes CASSLSRQSYGYTF.

V and J are TRBV7-2 and TRBJ2-3, with D maybe TRBD2 (5 bases). V was shortened by 1 base and J by 2 bases, with 10 bases between the two germline ends. The CDR3 totals 15 residues. The germline CDR1 and CDR2 sequences are SGHTA and FQGNSA. CDR3: CASSLVIGDTDTQYF. DNA for the CDR3: TGTGCCAGCAGCTTAGTCATCGGGGACACAGATACGCAGTATTTT.

This chain links TRBV5-1 with TRBJ2-5; 8 bases align to TRBD1. This CDR3 contains 15 residues. The germline gives CDR1 SGHRS, CDR2 YFSETQ. The J segment lost 4 bases and the V segment lost 1 base, leaving 6 bases of the junction unmatched. In DNA form, the CDR3 reads TGCGCCAGCAGCTTGCGTGGCAGGGGGCTAGAGACCCAGTACTTC. It specifies CASSLRGRGLETQYF.

The chain is built from TRBV18 and TRBJ2-1, with 8 nucleotides matching TRBD2. V lost 5 bases and J lost 7; bases outside the gene matches: 7. CDR1 is KGHSH and CDR2 is LQKENI in the germline V gene. The CDR3 is 14 residues long. CDR3: CASSWKRESNEQFF. The DNA for the CDR3 is TGTGCCAGCTCATGGAAGCGGGAGTCAAATGAGCAGTTCTTC.

The rearrangement joins TRBV9 to TRBJ1-6; the D is unclear. The CDR3 runs to 14 residues. The V gene lost 3 bases and the J gene lost 6 bases, with 10 bases spanning the gap. Per the germline V gene, CDR1 is SGDLS and CDR2 is YYNGEE. CDR3 in DNA: TGTGCCAGCAGCGGCGACAAGTTTAATTCACCCCTCCACTTT. The encoded protein is CASSGDKFNSPLHF.

The J gene is TRBJ1-4, the V gene TRBV6-1; no firm D call. Germline V gene data show CDR1 as MNHNS and CDR2 as SASEGT. The CDR3 sequence is 14 residues long. Trimming stripped 4 bases from V and 0 bases from J, with 6 bases between. The CDR3 loop reads CASSVTTTNEKLFF. CDR3 in DNA: TGTGCCAGCAGTGTTACTACAACTAATGAAAAACTGTTTTTT.

The chain couples TRBV7-2 to TRBJ1-6; 7 nucleotides align to TRBD1. Germline V gene lookup returns CDR1 SGHTA and CDR2 FQGNSA. CDR3 length equals 14 residues. V trimming: 5 bases; J trimming: 10 bases; junction bases outside the gene matches: 8. CDR3 sequence: CASSTRGGSSPLHF. The CDR3 DNA follows: TGTGCCAGCAGCACTAGAGGGGGCTCCTCACCCCTCCACTTT.

This chain connects TRBV7-8 to TRBJ1-1; 7 nucleotides line up with TRBD1. CDR3 size: 16 residues. CDR1 is SGHVS, CDR2 FQNEAQ, per germline. Trimming removed 5 bases from V and 0 bases from J; junction bases left unmatched: 9. This CDR3 reads CASSRLTGDMNTEAFF. The CDR3 nucleotides read TGTGCCAGCAGCCGGCTCACAGGGGATATGAACACTGAAGCTTTCTTT.

This clonotype was detected a few times. This chain links TRBV12-3 or TRBV12-4 with TRBJ2-7, with 10 bases lining up with TRBD1. The CDR3 loop spans 15 amino acids. With 6 bases clipped from V and 3 bases from J, the junction kept 8 bases outside the gene matches. The CDR3 reads CASSKPGQGFYEQYF. CDR3 nucleotides: TGTGCCAGCAGCAAACCGGGACAGGGGTTCTACGAGCAGTACTTC.

This sequence joins TRBV14 and TRBJ2-3; D tentatively fits TRBD1 or TRBD2 (5 bases each). Germline CDR1 is SGHDN and CDR2 is FVKESK. The CDR3 totals 15 residues. V lost 1 base and J lost 5, with 13 bases in between. The CDR3 here is CASSQAYRGGDTQYF. The DNA of the CDR3 is TGTGCCAGCAGCCAAGCCTACCGGGGCGGAGATACGCAGTATTTT.